Below, 22 T cell receptor beta chains from the same sample are listed, as sequenced in a study of cytomegalovirus exposure and HLA in healthy donors. The PCR had 60 Vbeta and 13 Jbeta primers. This table comes from immunoSEQ multiplex PCR, and its TCRdb copy is limited to in-frame clones, with some not included. The sample contains over 85,000 clones, around 77% of which appear only once. Material: PBMCs. These receptors came from a middle-aged man in good health and CMV-seronegative.

The chain employs TRBV6-5 and TRBJ1-6; perhaps TRBD1 as D (5 bases). Trimming stripped 0 bases from V and 5 bases from J, with 8 bases between. Germline V gene data show CDR1 as MNHEY and CDR2 as SVGAGI. The CDR3 loop spans 15 amino acids. CDR3 nucleotides: TGTGCCAGCAGTTACTCTGGGGCGAATAATTCACCCCTCCACTTT. It encodes CASSYSGANNSPLHF.

This clone was seen just once. J is TRBJ1-5 and V is TRBV19, with TRBD1 identical over 7 bases. Germline V gives CDR1 LNHDA, CDR2 SQIVND (reference sequence). The CDR3 loop spans 17 amino acids. V lost 8 bases, J lost 0 bases, and 13 bases stayed unmatched. CDR3: CASGVRGTEDSNQPQHF. The CDR3 region has the DNA TGTGCCAGTGGGGTTCGGGGGACAGAAGATAGCAATCAGCCCCAGCATTTT.

The V gene is TRBV7-8, the J gene TRBJ2-2; 15 bases align to TRBD2. There are 16 residues in the CDR3. Germline CDR1 SGHVS, CDR2 FQNEAQ. J lost 8 bases, V lost 2 bases, and 3 bases had no gene match. CDR3 coding DNA: TGTGCCAGCAGCTTAAGGACTAGCGGGGGGGAGGGGGAGCTGTTTTTT. Translation gives CASSLRTSGGEGELFF.

V gene TRBV5-6 combines with J gene TRBJ2-2; 7 bases match TRBD2. The CDR3 totals 16 residues. Trimming cost V 4 bases and J 4 bases; bases outside gene matches: 10. Germline CDR1 is SGHDT and CDR2 is YYEEEE. The CDR3 nucleotides read TGTGCCAGCAGCCTTCGTGGGGGGGTGAGCACCGGGGAGCTGTTTTTT. It specifies CASSLRGGVSTGELFF.

V gene TRBV11-1 combines with J gene TRBJ1-3; D uncertain. The CDR3 runs 15 residues. CDR1 and CDR2 (germline): SGHAT, FQDESV (reference sequence). Trimming removed 5 bases from V and 7 bases from J, with 18 bases in between. The CDR3 region has the DNA TGTGCCAGCAGCCCAACCGGAGCCGGAGAGAACACCATATATTTT. This sequence encodes CASSPTGAGENTIYF. Full variable domain (missing parts from reference TRBV11-1 and TRBJ1-3): EAEVAQSPRYKITEKSQAVAFWCDPISGHATLYWYRQILGQGPELLVQFQDESVVDDSQLPKDRFSAERLKGVDSTLKIQPAELGDSAMYLCASSPTGAGENTIYFGEGSWLTVV.

This clone was detected only a few times. The chain couples TRBV19 to TRBJ2-5; possible D gene TRBD2, 6 bases. The DNA end is more similar to TRBJ2-7, so the J call may be wrong. The length of the CDR3 is 15 residues. Per germline, CDR1 LNHDA and CDR2 SQIVND (reference sequence). The CDR3: CASSKDGSPENEQYF. The CDR3 DNA sequence: TGTGCCAGTAGTAAAGACGGGAGTCCGGAAAACGAGCAGTACTTC.

The V call is TRBV11-1, the J call TRBJ2-1; 7 bases match TRBD2. This CDR3 has 15 amino acids. V dropped 1 base and J dropped 8; count of bases not matched to a gene: 8. Germline loops: CDR1 SGHAT, CDR2 FQDESV (reference sequence). The CDR3 sequence is CASSLVAGSFHEQFF. DNA of the CDR3: TGTGCCAGCAGCTTAGTAGCGGGTTCTTTTCATGAGCAGTTCTTC.

The J gene is TRBJ2-3, the V gene TRBV2; D call uncertain. Germline V CDR1 and CDR2: SNHLY, FYNNEI. This CDR3 spans 15 amino acids. Trimming pared 5 bases from V and 0 bases from J, leaving 12 bases between. The DNA of the CDR3 is TGTGCCAGCAGTCGGCGACTCTCTAGCACAGATACGCAGTATTTT. This translates into CASSRRLSSTDTQYF.

The rearrangement uses TRBV2 and TRBJ1-1; perhaps TRBD1 as D (5 bases). The CDR3 is 14 residues long. Germline assignment: CDR1 SNHLY and CDR2 FYNNEI. The germline V and J ends were trimmed by 8 bases and 3 bases, with 16 bases remaining between them. CDR3: CASRRAGWDTEAFF. Here the CDR3 DNA reads TGTGCCAGCCGGAGGGCAGGGTGGGACACTGAAGCTTTCTTT.

This clone has a handful of counts. The chain combines TRBV6-1 with TRBJ2-2; no reliable D call. Per the germline V gene, CDR1 is MNHNS and CDR2 is SASEGT. V was trimmed by 2 bases and J by 4 bases, leaving 8 bases between them. The CDR3 covers 14 residues. The CDR3 DNA follows: TGTGCCAGCAGTGAAACTCGTGTCACCGGGGAGCTGTTTTTT. Protein: CASSETRVTGELFF.

The rearrangement joins TRBV9 to TRBJ2-5; D possibly corresponds to TRBD2 (5 bases). There are 15 residues in the CDR3. With 1 base removed from V and 5 bases from J, the gap between germline ends came to 15 bases. From germline, CDR1 is SGDLS and CDR2 YYNGEE. The CDR3 is CASSVSWSRGETQYF. Here the CDR3 DNA reads TGTGCCAGCAGCGTATCATGGTCTCGCGGGGAGACCCAGTACTTC.

This clone was recorded a few times. The chain combines TRBV7-3 with TRBJ1-2, with D possibly being TRBD1 (6 bases). The CDR3 contains 14 residues. CDR1 and CDR2 from the germline V gene are SGHTA and FQGTGA. Trimming removed 5 bases at V and 7 bases at J, with 17 bases between. The DNA for the CDR3 is TGTGCCAGCAGCCCTAAAGGGGGAATGGGTGGCTACACCTTC. Translated, it gives CASSPKGGMGGYTF.

The V and J genes are TRBV5-5 and TRBJ2-1; 7 positions agree with TRBD2. This CDR3 is built from 15 residues. Looked up from germline, CDR1 is SGHKS and CDR2 is YYEKEE (reference sequence). After removal of 4 bases from V and 8 bases from J, the junction contained 12 bases not matched to a gene. In DNA, the CDR3 is TGTGCCAGCAGCAGGGACGGGGGAGGGTGGGATGAGCAGTTCTTC. Translating gives CASSRDGGGWDEQFF.

This clone was seen a single time. The chain has TRBV5-6 and TRBJ1-2; D not certain. V dropped 0 bases and J dropped 5 bases, with 14 bases sitting between them. Germline CDR1 and CDR2: SGHDT and YYEEEE. The CDR3 is 15 amino acids. CDR3 sequence: CASSLGSGNLYGYTF. CDR3 in DNA: TGTGCCAGCAGCTTGGGGTCCGGGAACCTTTATGGCTACACCTTC.

The chain links TRBV25-1 to TRBJ2-2; D remains unclear. The germline V gene has CDR1 MGHDK and CDR2 SYGVNS. The CDR3 spans 14 residues. V lost 3 bases, J lost 3 bases, and 8 bases lay in between. The CDR3 spells CASSDGSHTGELFF. The CDR3 nucleotides read TGTGCCAGCAGTGACGGGTCTCACACCGGGGAGCTGTTTTTT. The full variable domain, completed using reference TRBV25-1 and TRBJ2-2, is EADIYQTPRYLVIGTGKKITLECSQTMGHDKMYWYQQDPGMELHLIHYSYGVNSTEKGDLSSESTVSRIRTEHFPLTLESARPSHTSQYLCASSDGSHTGELFFGEGSRLTVL.

This clone was observed once. The chain links TRBV7-2 to TRBJ2-1; 11 bases map to TRBD2. The V gene end was trimmed by 3 bases and the J gene end by 4 bases; junction bases not matched to a gene: 2. This CDR3 contains 15 residues. Germline CDR1 and CDR2: SGHTA and FQGNSA. In DNA, the CDR3 is TGTGCCAGCAGCTTTAGCGGGAGGGGGTACAATGAGCAGTTCTTC. Translated, it gives CASSFSGRGYNEQFF.

V and J are TRBV15 and TRBJ2-5, with TRBD2 identical over 7 bases. The CDR3 consists of 15 residues. Unmatched junction bases numbered 6, after V lost 0 bases and J lost 5 bases. From germline, CDR1 is LNHNV and CDR2 YYDKDF (reference sequence). The CDR3 region is CATSRDGREGETQYF. Here the CDR3 DNA reads TGTGCCACCAGCAGAGATGGAAGGGAGGGGGAGACCCAGTACTTC.

The chain employs TRBV19 and TRBJ1-5; tentative D call: TRBD1 (5 bases). Germline V lookup: CDR1 LNHDA, CDR2 SQIVND (reference sequence). CDR3 size: 18 residues. Trimming took 7 bases from V and 5 from J, leaving 27 bases between them. Written as DNA, the CDR3 is TGTGCCAGTACCGATGGATCCCGTGCTCAGGGATCCGATCAGCCCCAGCATTTT. This codes for CASTDGSRAQGSDQPQHF.

This clone has just a few counts. The chain couples TRBV10-3 to TRBJ1-1; D uncertain. Germline assignment: CDR1 ENHRY and CDR2 SYGVKD. The CDR3 is 15 residues long. Trimming shortened V by 3 bases and J by 2 bases, and 13 bases separated the two germline ends. CDR3 in amino acids: CAISDPLQANTEAFF. The CDR3 DNA reads TGTGCCATCAGTGACCCCCTGCAGGCTAACACTGAAGCTTTCTTT.

This rearrangement joins TRBV2 to TRBJ1-2; D is ambiguous. The V gene lost 3 bases and the J gene lost 4 bases, with 12 bases spanning the gap. Germline CDR1 SNHLY, CDR2 FYNNEI. CDR3 length: 14 residues. The CDR3 DNA follows: TGTGCCAGCAGTGATAGAGGGCAGGCCTATGGCTACACCTTC. This gives the protein CASSDRGQAYGYTF.

This sequence joins TRBV19 and TRBJ1-1; no firm D call. V lost 3 bases and J 5 bases, leaving 7 bases between the germline ends. There are 12 residues in the CDR3. Germline lookup yields CDR1 LNHDA and CDR2 SQIVND (reference sequence). The CDR3: CASSIPQTEAFF. The CDR3 DNA reads as TGTGCCAGTAGTATCCCCCAGACTGAAGCTTTCTTT.

The genes are TRBV18 and TRBJ2-1; 9 bases fit TRBD2. The CDR3 loop spans 17 amino acids. V was pared by 2 bases and J by 5 bases, with 10 bases of the junction left unmatched. CDR1 is KGHSH, CDR2 LQKENI, per germline. In DNA, the CDR3 is TGTGCCAGCTCACCAAACAGGCGGGGGGGCGTCGACAATGAGCAGTTCTTC. Translation gives CASSPNRRGGVDNEQFF.